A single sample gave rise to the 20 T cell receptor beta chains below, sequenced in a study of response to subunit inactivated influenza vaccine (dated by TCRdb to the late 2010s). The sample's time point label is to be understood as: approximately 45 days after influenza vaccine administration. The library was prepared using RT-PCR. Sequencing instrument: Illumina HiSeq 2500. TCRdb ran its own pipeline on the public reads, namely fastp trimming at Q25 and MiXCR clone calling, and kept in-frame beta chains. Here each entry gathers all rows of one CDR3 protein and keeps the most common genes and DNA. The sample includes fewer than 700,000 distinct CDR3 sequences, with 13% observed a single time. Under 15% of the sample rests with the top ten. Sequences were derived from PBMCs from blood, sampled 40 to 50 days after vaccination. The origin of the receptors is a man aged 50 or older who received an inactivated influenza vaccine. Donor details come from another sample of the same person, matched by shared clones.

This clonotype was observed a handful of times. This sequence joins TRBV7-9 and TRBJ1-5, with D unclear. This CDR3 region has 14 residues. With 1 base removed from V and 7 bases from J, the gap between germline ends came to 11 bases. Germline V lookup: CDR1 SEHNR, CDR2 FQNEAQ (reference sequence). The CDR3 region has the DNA TGTGCCAGCAGCTTAGACGCGGGAAACCAGCCCCAGCATTTT. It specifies CASSLDAGNQPQHF.

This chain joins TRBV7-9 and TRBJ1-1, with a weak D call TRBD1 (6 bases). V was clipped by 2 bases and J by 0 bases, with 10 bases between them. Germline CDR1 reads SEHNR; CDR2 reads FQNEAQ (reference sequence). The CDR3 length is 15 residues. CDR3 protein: CASSLLQGLNTEAFF. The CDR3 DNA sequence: TGTGCCAGCAGCTTACTACAGGGATTGAACACTGAAGCTTTCTTT.

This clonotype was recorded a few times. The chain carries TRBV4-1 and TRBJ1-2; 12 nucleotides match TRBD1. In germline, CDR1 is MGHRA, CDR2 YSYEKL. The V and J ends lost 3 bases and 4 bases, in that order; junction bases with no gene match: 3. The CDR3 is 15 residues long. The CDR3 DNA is TGCGCCAGCAGCCAGGGACAGGGGGCTCCCTATGGCTACACCTTC. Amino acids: CASSQGQGAPYGYTF.

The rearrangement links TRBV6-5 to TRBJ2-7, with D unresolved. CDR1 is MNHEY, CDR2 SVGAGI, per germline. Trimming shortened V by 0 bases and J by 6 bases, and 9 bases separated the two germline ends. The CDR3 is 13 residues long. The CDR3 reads CASSYSARGEQYF. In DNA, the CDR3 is TGTGCCAGCAGTTACTCGGCTAGAGGCGAGCAGTACTTC.

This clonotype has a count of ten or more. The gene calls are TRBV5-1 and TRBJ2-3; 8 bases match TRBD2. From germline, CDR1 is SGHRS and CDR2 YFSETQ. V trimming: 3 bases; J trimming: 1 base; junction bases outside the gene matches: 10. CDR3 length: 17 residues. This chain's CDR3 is CASSSGPRGGRTDTQYF. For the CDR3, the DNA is TGCGCCAGCAGCTCCGGCCCGCGCGGGGGGCGCACAGATACGCAGTATTTT.

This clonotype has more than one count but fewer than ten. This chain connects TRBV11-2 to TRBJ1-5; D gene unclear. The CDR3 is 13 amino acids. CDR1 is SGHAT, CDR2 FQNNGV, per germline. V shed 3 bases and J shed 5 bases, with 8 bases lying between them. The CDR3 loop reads CASSLAVDQPQHF. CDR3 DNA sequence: TGTGCCAGCAGCTTGGCCGTAGATCAGCCCCAGCATTTT.

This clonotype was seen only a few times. CDR3 protein: CASSLSLNNADTQYF. CDR3 in DNA: TGTGCCAGCAGCCTCTCTCTAAACAACGCAGATACGCAGTATTTT. The J gene is TRBJ2-3, the V gene TRBV7-2, with unresolved D. Germline V lookup: CDR1 SGHTA, CDR2 FQGNSA. This CDR3 contains 15 residues. V was pared by 5 bases and J by 4 bases, with 16 bases between.

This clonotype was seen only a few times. The CDR3 bases are TGTGCCAGCAGCAGGGGACTAGCGGGAGCTCGTGAGACCCAGTACTTC. It codes for CASSRGLAGARETQYF. V usage is TRBV5-6 and J usage is TRBJ2-5; 14 bases align to TRBD2. The V gene's germline CDR1 is SGHDT and CDR2 YYEEEE. V was pared by 4 bases and J by 5 bases, with 7 bases of the junction left unmatched. This CDR3 contains 16 residues.

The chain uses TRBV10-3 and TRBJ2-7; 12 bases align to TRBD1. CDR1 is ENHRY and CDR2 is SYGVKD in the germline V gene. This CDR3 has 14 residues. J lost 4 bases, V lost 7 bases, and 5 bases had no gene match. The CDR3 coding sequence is TGTGCCATCACTCCGGGACAGGGGGCGTACGAGCAGTACTTC. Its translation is CAITPGQGAYEQYF.

The CDR3 loop is CASSASLAPDTQYF. CDR3 DNA: TGTGCCAGCAGCGCATCCTTGGCACCCGATACGCAGTATTTT. This chain connects TRBV5-6 to TRBJ2-3; D is uncertain. The germline V gene encodes CDR1 SGHDT and CDR2 YYEEEE. Trimming shortened V by 4 bases and J by 6 bases, and 15 bases separated the two germline ends. The length of the CDR3 is 14 residues.

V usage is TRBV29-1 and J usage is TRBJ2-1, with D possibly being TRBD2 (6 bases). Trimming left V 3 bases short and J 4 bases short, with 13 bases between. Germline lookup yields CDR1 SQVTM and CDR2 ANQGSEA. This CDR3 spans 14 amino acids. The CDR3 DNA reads TGCAGCGTTGAGAGGCAGGGAGGATACAATGAGCAGTTCTTC. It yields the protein CSVERQGGYNEQFF.

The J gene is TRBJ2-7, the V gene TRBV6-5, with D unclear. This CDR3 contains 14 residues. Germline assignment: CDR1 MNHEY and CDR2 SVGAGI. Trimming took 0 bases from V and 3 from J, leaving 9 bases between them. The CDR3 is CASSYSTQLYEQYF. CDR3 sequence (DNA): TGTGCCAGCAGTTACTCGACCCAGCTCTACGAGCAGTACTTC.

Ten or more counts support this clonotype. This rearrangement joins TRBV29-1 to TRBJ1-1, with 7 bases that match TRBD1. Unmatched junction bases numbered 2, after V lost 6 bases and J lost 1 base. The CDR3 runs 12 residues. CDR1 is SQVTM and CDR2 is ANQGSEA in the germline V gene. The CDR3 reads CSVRQGNTEAFF. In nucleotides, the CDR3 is TGCAGCGTAAGACAGGGGAACACTGAAGCTTTCTTT. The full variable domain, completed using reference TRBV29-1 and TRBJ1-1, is SAVISQKPSRDICQRGTSLTIQCQVDSQVTMMFWYRQQPGQSLTLIATANQGSEATYESGFVIDKFPISRPNLTFSTLTVSNMSPEDSSIYLCSVRQGNTEAFFGQGTRLTVV.

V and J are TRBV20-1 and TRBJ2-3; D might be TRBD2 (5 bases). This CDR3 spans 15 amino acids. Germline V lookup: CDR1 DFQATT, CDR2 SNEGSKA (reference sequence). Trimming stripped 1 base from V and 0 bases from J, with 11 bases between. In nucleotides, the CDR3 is TGCAGTGCTAGAGGGGTGCGCGGGAGCACAGATACGCAGTATTTT. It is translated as CSARGVRGSTDTQYF.

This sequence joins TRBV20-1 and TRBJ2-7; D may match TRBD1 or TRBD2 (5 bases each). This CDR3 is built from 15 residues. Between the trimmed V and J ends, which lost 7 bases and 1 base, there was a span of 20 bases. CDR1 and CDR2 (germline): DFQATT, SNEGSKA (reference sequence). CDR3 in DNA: TGCAGTGGTTGGAGGCTGCCCTCAGGGTCCTACGAGCAGTACTTC. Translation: CSGWRLPSGSYEQYF.

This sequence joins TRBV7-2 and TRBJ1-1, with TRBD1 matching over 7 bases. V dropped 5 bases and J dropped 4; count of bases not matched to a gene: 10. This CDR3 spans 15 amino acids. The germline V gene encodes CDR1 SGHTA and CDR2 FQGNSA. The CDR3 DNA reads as TGTGCCAGCAGCCCTATGGCAGGGGGGAGCACTGAAGCTTTCTTT. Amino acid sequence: CASSPMAGGSTEAFF.

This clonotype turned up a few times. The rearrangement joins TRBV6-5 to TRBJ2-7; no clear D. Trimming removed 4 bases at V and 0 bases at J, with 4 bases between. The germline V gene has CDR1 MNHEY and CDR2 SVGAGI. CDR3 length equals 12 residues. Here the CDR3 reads CASSSHSYEQYF. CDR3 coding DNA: TGTGCCAGCAGTTCCCACTCCTACGAGCAGTACTTC.

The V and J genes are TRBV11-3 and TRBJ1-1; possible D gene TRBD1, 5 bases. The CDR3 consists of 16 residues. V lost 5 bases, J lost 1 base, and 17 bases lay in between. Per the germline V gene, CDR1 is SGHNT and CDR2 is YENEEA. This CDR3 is CASSPGGNSRNTEAFF. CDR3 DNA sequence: TGTGCCAGCAGCCCCGGGGGGAACAGCCGGAACACTGAAGCTTTCTTT. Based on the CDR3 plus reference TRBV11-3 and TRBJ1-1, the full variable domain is EAGVVQSPRYKIIEKKQPVAFWCNPISGHNTLYWYLQNLGQGPELLIRYENEEAVDDSQLPKDRFSAERLKGVDSTLKIQPAELGDSAVYLCASSPGGNSRNTEAFFGQGTRLTVV.

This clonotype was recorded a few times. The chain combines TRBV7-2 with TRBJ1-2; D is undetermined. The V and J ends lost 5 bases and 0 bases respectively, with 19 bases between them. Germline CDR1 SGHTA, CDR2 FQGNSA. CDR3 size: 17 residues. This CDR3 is CASSDRIRGISNYGYTF. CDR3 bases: TGTGCCAGCAGCGATCGGATACGGGGAATCTCTAACTATGGCTACACCTTC.

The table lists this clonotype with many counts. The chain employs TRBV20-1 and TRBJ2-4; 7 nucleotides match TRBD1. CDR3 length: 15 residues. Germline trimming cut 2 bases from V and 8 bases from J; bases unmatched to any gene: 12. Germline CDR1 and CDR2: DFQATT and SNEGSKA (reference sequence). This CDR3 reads CSARPTGTVRDIQYF. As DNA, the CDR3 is TGCAGTGCTAGACCCACCGGGACAGTGAGAGACATTCAGTACTTC.